Sequencing of this T cell receptor beta chain was carried out in a study of cytomegalovirus exposure and HLA in healthy donors. Overall study findings and caveats: High sensitivity and specificity were reportedly achieved when the classifier diagnosed cytomegalovirus status.

A note on this clone: The antigen is not known.

Losses at the gene ends were 4 bases for V and 4 bases for J; bases not matched to a gene: 0. The CDR3 is made up of 13 amino acids. CDR1 MNHNS and CDR2 SASEGT come from the germline V gene. A multiplex PCR was run with 60 Vbeta primers and 13 Jbeta primers. Profiling relied on immunoSEQ multiplex PCR, and the TCRdb table lists in-frame clones only, not all of them. The repertoire includes roughly 100,000 clones, more than 65% of them detected once, and less than 0.95% sits in the top ten. The sequence was obtained from a boy younger than 18 in good health and CMV-seronegative. The genes are TRBV6-1 and TRBJ1-1; 10 bases fit TRBD1. The sequenced sample consisted of PBMCs. CDR3 amino acids: CASSGTGGTEAFF. The DNA of the CDR3 is TGTGCCAGCAGTGGGACAGGGGGCACTGAAGCTTTCTTT.